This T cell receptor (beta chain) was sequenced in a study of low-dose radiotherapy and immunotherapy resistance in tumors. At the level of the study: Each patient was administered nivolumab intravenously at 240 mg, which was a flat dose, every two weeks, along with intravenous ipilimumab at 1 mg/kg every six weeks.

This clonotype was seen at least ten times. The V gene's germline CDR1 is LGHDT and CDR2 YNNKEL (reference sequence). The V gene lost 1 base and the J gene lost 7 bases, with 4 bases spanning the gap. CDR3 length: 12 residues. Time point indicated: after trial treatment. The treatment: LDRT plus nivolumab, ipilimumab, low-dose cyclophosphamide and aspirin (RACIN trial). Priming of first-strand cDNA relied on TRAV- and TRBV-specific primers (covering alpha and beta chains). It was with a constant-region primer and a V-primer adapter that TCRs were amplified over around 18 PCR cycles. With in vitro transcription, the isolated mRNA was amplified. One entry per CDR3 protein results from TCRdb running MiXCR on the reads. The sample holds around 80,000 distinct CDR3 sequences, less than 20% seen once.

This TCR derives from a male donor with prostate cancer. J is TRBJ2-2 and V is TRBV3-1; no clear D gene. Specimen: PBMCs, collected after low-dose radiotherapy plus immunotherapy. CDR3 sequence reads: CASSQAVGELFF. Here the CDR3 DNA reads TGTGCCAGCAGCCAAGCGGTCGGGGAGCTGTTTTTT. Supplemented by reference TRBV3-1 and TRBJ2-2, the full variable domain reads DTAVSQTPKYLVTQMGNDKSIKCEQNLGHDTMYWYKQDSKKFLKIMFSYNNKELIINETVPNRFSPKSPDKAHLNLHINSLELGDSAVYFCASSQAVGELFFGEGSRLTVL.